Below are 15 T cell receptor beta chains sequenced from a single sample in a study of T cell responses to AZD1222 COVID-19 vaccine. Sequenced by immunoSEQ multiplex PCR; TCRdb stores in-frame clones only, minus some. The table lists more than 30,000 clones, around 87% of them singletons. The sequencing used peripheral blood, collected 28 days after the second AZD1222 dose. These receptors were collected from an adult who received the AZD1222 COVID-19 vaccine.

This clone was picked up one time. The V gene is TRBV6-6, the J gene TRBJ1-2, with D unclear. There are 14 residues in the CDR3. Trimming shortened V by 2 bases and J by 3 bases, and 10 bases separated the two germline ends. Germline V lookup: CDR1 MNHNY, CDR2 SVGAGI (reference sequence). The CDR3 nucleotides are TGTGCCAGCAGTTACGTCCCCTCGGACTATGGCTACACCTTC. Protein product: CASSYVPSDYGYTF.

This clone was seen once. One junction end disagrees with the germline gene, perhaps due to a read error. The chain joins TRBV12-5 to TRBJ1-1; unclear D gene. The CDR3 has 14 residues. Germline V gene data show CDR1 as LGHNT and CDR2 as FRNRAP. The CDR3 loop reads CASGLGGGNTEAFF. CDR3 sequence (DNA): TGTGCTAGTGGCTTGGGCGGAGGGAACACTGAAGCTTTCTTT.

The chain links TRBV2 to TRBJ2-3; D may be TRBD1 (5 bases). CDR1 SNHLY and CDR2 FYNNEI come from the germline V gene. CDR3 length equals 14 residues. Trimming shortened V by 6 bases and J by 4 bases, and 14 bases separated the two germline ends. The CDR3 sequence: CASRLQGPSDTQYF. CDR3 DNA: TGTGCCAGCAGACTCCAGGGTCCCTCAGATACGCAGTATTTT.

The V call is TRBV2, the J call TRBJ1-5, with D possibly matching TRBD1 (5 bases). Trimming removed 3 bases from V and 5 bases from J, with 11 bases in between. The CDR3 spans 14 residues. In germline, CDR1 is SNHLY, CDR2 FYNNEI. In DNA form, the CDR3 reads TGTGCCAGCAGTGACGGGGGTCCGGATCAGCCCCAGCATTTT. The encoded protein is CASSDGGPDQPQHF.

This chain joins TRBV10-3 and TRBJ1-5; D is undetermined. V was pared by 5 bases and J by 2 bases, with 10 bases between. CDR3 length: 14 amino acids. The germline gives CDR1 ENHRY, CDR2 SYGVKD. Here the CDR3 reads CAISSDNGNQPQHF. The CDR3 coding sequence is TGTGCCATCAGTTCAGACAATGGCAATCAGCCCCAGCATTTT.

The gene calls are TRBV7-8 and TRBJ1-6; D is possibly TRBD1 (5 bases). The V gene's germline CDR1 is SGHVS and CDR2 FQNEAQ. The CDR3 totals 13 residues. V lost 7 bases to trimming and J lost 6 bases, with 10 bases between them. CDR3 nucleotides: TGTGCCAGCACCCAGACAGCTAATTCACCCCTCCACTTT. Its protein product is CASTQTANSPLHF.

The genes are TRBV18 and TRBJ1-3; the D gene is possibly TRBD1 (5 bases). Per germline, CDR1 KGHSH and CDR2 LQKENI. The CDR3 length is 21 residues. Trimming left V 0 bases short and J 0 bases short, with 24 bases between. The CDR3 here is CASSPPRGAPGHLFSGNTIYF. CDR3 in DNA: TGTGCCAGCTCACCACCGAGGGGAGCACCAGGTCACCTTTTCTCTGGAAACACCATATATTTT.

The chain combines TRBV19 with TRBJ1-2, with 7 bases matching TRBD1. Germline V gene sequence: CDR1 LNHDA, CDR2 SQIVND (reference sequence). This CDR3 is built from 15 residues. V shed 5 bases, J shed 5 bases, and the junction held 11 bases outside the gene matches. The CDR3 nucleotides read TGTGCCAGTAGTCAACTCGGACAGGTTTGGTATGGCTACACCTTC. Protein product: CASSQLGQVWYGYTF.

The V call is TRBV6-5, the J call TRBJ2-7; D perhaps matches TRBD1 (5 bases). The CDR3 totals 13 residues. V lost 2 bases, J lost 4 bases, and 9 bases lay in between. Germline CDR1 is MNHEY and CDR2 is SVGAGI. The CDR3 coding sequence is TGTGCCAGCAGTTACGCTGACAGTTACGAGCAGTACTTC. Translated: CASSYADSYEQYF.

The rearrangement joins TRBV7-2 to TRBJ2-5; the match to TRBD1 covers 8 bases. With V trimmed by 1 base and J by 5 bases, 0 bases remained unmatched. The CDR3 consists of 13 residues. In germline, CDR1 is SGHTA, CDR2 FQGNSA. The CDR3 sequence is CASSLDRGETQYF. The CDR3 nucleotides are TGTGCCAGCAGCTTAGACAGGGGGGAGACCCAGTACTTC.

This clone appeared once. This chain uses TRBV7-8 with TRBJ2-7; TRBD2 might be the D (6 bases). V was pared by 5 bases and J by 1 base, with 12 bases between. Germline V lookup: CDR1 SGHVS, CDR2 FQNEAQ. This CDR3 is built from 14 residues. CDR3 loop: CASSPGRTSYEQYF. CDR3 sequence (DNA): TGTGCCAGCAGCCCGGGGAGGACTTCCTACGAGCAGTACTTC.

Only a few counts were recorded for this clone. The V call is TRBV25-1, the J call TRBJ1-1, with D possibly TRBD1 on 5 matching bases. Germline values: CDR1 MGHDK, CDR2 SYGVNS. The length of the CDR3 is 15 residues. Deletions cut 5 bases from V and 4 bases from J, with 17 bases between. Here the CDR3 DNA reads TGTGCCAGCAGTAGGCAGGGCGGGTGGTTCACTGAAGCTTTCTTT. Protein sequence: CASSRQGGWFTEAFF.

The rearrangement uses TRBV6-5 and TRBJ1-3; the D gene is possibly TRBD1 (5 bases). Per germline, CDR1 MNHEY and CDR2 SVGAGI. V was shortened by 5 bases and J by 0 bases, with 11 bases between the two germline ends. The CDR3 contains 15 residues. The CDR3: CASSTDGASGNTIYF. Here the CDR3 DNA reads TGTGCCAGCAGTACCGACGGGGCCTCTGGAAACACCATATATTTT.

This chain connects TRBV5-1 to TRBJ2-1, with D perhaps matching TRBD2 (6 bases). V was pared by 4 bases and J by 3 bases, with 11 bases between. Germline V gives CDR1 SGHRS, CDR2 YFSETQ. The CDR3 has 14 amino acids. The CDR3 sequence is CASSPGTFYNEQFF. In nucleotides, the CDR3 is TGCGCCAGCAGCCCTGGGACTTTCTACAATGAGCAGTTCTTC.

The gene calls are TRBV18 and TRBJ1-1; 8 bases map to TRBD1. V was clipped by 2 bases and J by 5 bases; unmatched bases: 13. This CDR3 has 17 residues. Germline V lookup: CDR1 KGHSH, CDR2 LQKENI. The CDR3 here is CASSPSSTGTGGTEAFF. The CDR3 bases are TGTGCCAGCTCACCAAGTTCAACCGGGACAGGAGGGACTGAAGCTTTCTTT.